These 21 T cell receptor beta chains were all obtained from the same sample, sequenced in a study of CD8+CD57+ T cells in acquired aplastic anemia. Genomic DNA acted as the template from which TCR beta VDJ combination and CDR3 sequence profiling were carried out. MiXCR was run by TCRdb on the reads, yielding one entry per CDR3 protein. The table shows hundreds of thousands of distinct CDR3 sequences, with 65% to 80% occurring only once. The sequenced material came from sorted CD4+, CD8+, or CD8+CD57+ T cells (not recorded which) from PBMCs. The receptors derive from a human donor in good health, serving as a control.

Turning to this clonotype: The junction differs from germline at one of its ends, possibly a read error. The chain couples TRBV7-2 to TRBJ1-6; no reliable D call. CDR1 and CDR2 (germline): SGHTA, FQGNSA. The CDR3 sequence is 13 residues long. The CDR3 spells CASGWEYNSPLHF. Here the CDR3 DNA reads TGTGCCAGCGGATGGGAGTATAATTCGCCCCTCCACTTT.

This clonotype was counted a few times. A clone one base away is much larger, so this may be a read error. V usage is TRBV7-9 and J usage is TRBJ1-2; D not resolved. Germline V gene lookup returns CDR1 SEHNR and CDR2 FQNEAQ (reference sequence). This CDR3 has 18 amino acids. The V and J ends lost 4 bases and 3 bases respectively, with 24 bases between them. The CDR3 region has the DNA TGTGCCAGCAGCTCCTCACGTGGGAGCCAAAACAACCACTATGGCTACACCTTC. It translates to CASSSSRGSQNNHYGYTF.

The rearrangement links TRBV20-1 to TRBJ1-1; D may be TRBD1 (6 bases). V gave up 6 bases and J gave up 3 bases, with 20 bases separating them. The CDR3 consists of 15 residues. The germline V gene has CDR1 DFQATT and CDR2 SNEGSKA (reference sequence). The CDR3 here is CSAARLTGPDTEAFF. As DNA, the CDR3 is TGCAGTGCCGCAAGACTCACAGGGCCGGACACTGAAGCTTTCTTT.

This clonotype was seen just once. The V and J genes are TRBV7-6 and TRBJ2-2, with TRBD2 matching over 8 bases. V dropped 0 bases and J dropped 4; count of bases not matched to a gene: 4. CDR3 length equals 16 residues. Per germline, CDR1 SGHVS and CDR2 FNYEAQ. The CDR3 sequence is CASSLAPGGSTGELFF. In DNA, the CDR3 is TGTGCCAGCAGCTTAGCGCCGGGGGGGAGCACCGGGGAGCTGTTTTTT.

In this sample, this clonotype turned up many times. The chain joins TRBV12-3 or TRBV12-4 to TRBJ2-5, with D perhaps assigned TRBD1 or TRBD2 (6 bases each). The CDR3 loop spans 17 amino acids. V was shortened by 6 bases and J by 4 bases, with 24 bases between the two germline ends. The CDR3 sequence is CASSFPAPQGGSETQYF. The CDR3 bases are TGTGCCAGCAGCTTCCCGGCCCCACAGGGAGGCTCAGAGACCCAGTACTTC.

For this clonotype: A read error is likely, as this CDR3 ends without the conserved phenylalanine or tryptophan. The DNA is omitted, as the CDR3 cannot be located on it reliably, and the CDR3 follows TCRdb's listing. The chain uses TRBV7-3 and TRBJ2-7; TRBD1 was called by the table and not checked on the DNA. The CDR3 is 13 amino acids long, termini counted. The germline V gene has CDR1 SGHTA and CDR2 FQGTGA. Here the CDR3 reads CAGSLRPSLRAVL.

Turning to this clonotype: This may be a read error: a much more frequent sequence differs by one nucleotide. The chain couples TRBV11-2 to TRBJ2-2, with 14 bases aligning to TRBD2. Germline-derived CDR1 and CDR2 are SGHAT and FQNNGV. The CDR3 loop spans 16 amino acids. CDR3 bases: TGTGTCAGCAGCCCGACTAGCGGGGGGGCCACCGGGGAGCTGTTTTTT. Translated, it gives CVSSPTSGGATGELFF. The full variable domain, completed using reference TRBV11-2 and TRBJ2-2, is EAGVAQSPRYKIIEKRQSVAFWCNPISGHATLYWYQQILGQGPKLLIQFQNNGVVDDSQLPKDRFSAERLKGVDSTLKIQPAKLEDSAVYLCVSSPTSGGATGELFFGEGSRLTVL.

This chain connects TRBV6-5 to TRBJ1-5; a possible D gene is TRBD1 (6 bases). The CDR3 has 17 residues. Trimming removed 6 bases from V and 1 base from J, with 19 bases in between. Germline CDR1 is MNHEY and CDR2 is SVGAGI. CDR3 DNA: TGTGCCAGCAGAGCAATCCTACAGGGAGGGAGCAATCAGCCCCAGCATTTT. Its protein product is CASRAILQGGSNQPQHF.

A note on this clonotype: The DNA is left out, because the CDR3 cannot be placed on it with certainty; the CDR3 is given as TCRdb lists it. CDR3 in amino acids: CASTLGRPRGYTFF. The chain has TRBV7-2 and TRBJ1-2; the table calls TRBD1, which could not be checked here. Looked up from germline, CDR1 is SGHTA and CDR2 is FQGNSA. The CDR3 sequence runs 14 residues, both termini included.

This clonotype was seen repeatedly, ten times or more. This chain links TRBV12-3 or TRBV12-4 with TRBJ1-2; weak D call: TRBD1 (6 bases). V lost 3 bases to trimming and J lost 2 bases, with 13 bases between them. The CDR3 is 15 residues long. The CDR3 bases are TGTGCCAGCAGTTTTGGCAGGGGCCGGAACTATGGCTACACCTTC. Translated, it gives CASSFGRGRNYGYTF.

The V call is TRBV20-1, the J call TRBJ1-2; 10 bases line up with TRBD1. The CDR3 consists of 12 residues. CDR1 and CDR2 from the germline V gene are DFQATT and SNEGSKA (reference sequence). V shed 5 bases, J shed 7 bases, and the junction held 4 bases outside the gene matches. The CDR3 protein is CSAWTGGFGYTF. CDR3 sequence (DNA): TGCAGTGCTTGGACAGGGGGTTTTGGCTACACCTTC.

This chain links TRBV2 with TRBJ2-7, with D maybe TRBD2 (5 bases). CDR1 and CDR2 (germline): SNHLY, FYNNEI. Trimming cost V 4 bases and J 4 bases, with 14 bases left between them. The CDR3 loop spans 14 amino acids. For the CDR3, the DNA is TGTGCCAGCAGTGGTCTGGAGGAAGGGTACGAGCAGTACTTC. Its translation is CASSGLEEGYEQYF.

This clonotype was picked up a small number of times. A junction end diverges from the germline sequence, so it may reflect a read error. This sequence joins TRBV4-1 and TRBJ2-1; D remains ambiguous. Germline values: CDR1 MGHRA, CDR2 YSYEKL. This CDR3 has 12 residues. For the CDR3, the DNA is TGTGCCAGCAGCTTAGATGGTAATGAGCAGTTCTTC. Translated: CASSLDGNEQFF.

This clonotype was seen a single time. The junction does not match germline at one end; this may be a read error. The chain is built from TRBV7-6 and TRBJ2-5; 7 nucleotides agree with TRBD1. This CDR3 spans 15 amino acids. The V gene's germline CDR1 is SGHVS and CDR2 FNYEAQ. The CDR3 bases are TGTGCCAGCAGCGCCCGACAGGGTACTGGGGAGACCCAGTGCTTC. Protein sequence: CASSARQGTGETQCF.

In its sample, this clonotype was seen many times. The DNA for the CDR3 is TGTGCCAGCAGTTCCATGACAGTCTACGAGCAGTACTTC. Protein sequence: CASSSMTVYEQYF. V and J are TRBV6-2 or TRBV6-3 and TRBJ2-7; D perhaps matches TRBD1 (5 bases). Looked up from germline, CDR1 is MNHEY and CDR2 is SVGEGT. Trimming removed 4 bases from V and 3 bases from J, with 10 bases in between. CDR3 length: 13 amino acids.

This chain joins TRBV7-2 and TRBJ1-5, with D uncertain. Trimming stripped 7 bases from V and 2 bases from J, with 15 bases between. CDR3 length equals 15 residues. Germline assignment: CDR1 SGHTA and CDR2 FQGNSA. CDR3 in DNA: TGTGCCAGCAACGTCGGAGCAGGCGGCAATCAGCCCCAGCATTTT. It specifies CASNVGAGGNQPQHF. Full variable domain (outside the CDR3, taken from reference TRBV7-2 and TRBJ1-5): GAGVSQSPSNKVTEKGKDVELRCDPISGHTALYWYRQSLGQGLEFLIYFQGNSAPDKSGLPSDRFSAERTGGSVSTLTIQRTQQEDSAVYLCASNVGAGGNQPQHFGDGTRLSIL.

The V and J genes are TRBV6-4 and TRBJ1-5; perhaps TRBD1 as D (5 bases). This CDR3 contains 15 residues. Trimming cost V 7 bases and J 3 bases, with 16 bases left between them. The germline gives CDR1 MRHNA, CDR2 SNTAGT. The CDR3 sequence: CASNQGGRDNQPQHF. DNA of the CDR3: TGTGCCAGCAACCAGGGAGGCAGGGACAATCAGCCCCAGCATTTT.

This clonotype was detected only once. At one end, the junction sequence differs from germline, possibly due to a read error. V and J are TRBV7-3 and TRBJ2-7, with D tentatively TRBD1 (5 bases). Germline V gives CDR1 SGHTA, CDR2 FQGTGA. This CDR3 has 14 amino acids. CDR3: CASSPAWGSYEQHF. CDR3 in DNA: TGCGCCAGCAGTCCCGCCTGGGGCAGCTACGAGCAGCACTTC.

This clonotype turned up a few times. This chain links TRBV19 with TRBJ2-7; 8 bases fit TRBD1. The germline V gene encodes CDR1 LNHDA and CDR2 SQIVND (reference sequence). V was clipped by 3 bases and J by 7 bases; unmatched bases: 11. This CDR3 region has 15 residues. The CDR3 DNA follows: TGTGCCAGTAGTATCTCAGGGGGCACCATGCGTGAGCAGTACTTC. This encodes CASSISGGTMREQYF.

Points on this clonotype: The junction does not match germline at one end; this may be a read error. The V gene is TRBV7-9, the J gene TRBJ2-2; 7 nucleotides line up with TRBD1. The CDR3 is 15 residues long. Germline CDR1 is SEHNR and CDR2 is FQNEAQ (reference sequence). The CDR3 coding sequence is TGTGCCAGCAGTTTGGAGACAGGGCAAGCCGGAGAGCTGTTTTTT. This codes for CASSLETGQAGELFF.

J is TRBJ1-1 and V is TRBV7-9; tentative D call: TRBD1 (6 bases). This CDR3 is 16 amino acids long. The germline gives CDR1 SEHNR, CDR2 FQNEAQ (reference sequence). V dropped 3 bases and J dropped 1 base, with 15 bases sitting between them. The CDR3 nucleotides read TGTGCCAGCAGCTTTGGACCGGGGGCAGGGAACACTGAAGCTTTCTTT. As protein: CASSFGPGAGNTEAFF.